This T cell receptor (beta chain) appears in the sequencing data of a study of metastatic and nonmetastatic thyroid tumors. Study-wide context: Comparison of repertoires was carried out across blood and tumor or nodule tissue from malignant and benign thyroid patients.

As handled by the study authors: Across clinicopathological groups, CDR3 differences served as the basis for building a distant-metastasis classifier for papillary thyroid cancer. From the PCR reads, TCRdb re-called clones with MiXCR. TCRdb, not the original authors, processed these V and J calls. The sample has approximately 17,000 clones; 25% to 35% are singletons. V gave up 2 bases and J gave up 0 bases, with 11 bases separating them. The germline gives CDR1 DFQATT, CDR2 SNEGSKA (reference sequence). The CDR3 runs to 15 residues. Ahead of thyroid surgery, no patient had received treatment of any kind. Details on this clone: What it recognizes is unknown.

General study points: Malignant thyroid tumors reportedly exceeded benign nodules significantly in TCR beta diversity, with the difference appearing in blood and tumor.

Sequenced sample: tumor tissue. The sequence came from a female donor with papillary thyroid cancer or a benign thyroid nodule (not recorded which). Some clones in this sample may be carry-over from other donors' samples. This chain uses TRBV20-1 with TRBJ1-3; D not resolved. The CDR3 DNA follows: TGCAGTGCTAGACCAGGACGGAGCTCTGGAAACACCATATATTTT. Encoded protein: CSARPGRSSGNTIYF.